This TCR beta chain came from a study of blood T cell repertoires in COVID-19. About the research overall: The United States, Italy and Spain were the sources of the acute and convalescent COVID-19 samples. The cDNA or gDNA used as material had been derived from T cells, B-cell-depleted T cells, or PBMCs.

Per the authors' pipeline: Amplification of reference gene primers provided the estimated nucleated cell counts. This table comes from immunoSEQ multiplex PCR, and its TCRdb copy is limited to in-frame clones, with some not included. For V, J and clone size, that table is used; D and trimming come from the DNA. This sample has around 250,000 clones, with roughly 90% found just once. The CDR3 is made up of 13 amino acids. Trimming left V 10 bases short and J 8 bases short, with 17 bases between. Germline CDR1 KGHDR, CDR2 SFDVKD. This TCR derives from a middle-aged woman who had recovered from COVID-19. Sequencing was done on a sample of peripheral blood. V gene TRBV24-1 combines with J gene TRBJ2-1; D is perhaps TRBD1 (6 bases). This CDR3 is CATAGVAVDEQFF. The CDR3 region has the DNA TGTGCCACAGCAGGGGTTGCCGTGGATGAGCAGTTCTTC.